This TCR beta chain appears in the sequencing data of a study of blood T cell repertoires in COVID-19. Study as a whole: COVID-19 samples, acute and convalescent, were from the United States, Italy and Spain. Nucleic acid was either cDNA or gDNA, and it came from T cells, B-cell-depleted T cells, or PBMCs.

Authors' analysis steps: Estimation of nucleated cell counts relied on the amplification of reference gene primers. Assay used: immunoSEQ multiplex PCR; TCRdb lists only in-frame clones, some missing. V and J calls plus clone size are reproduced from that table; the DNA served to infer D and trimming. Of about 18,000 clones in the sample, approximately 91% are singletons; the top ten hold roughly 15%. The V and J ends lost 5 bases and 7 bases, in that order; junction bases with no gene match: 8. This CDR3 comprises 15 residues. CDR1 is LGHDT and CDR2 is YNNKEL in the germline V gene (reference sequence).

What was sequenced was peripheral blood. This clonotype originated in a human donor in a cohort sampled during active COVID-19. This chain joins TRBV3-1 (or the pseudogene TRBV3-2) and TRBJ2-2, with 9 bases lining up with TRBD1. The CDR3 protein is CASSSTGGYDGELFF. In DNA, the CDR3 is TGTGCCAGCAGCTCCACAGGGGGCTATGACGGGGAGCTGTTTTTT.